The 20 T cell receptor beta chains given below trace back to one sample, sequenced in a study of shared T cell receptors in the human thymus. The protocol was immunoSEQ multiplex PCR, while the TCRdb copy is restricted to in-frame clones and leaves out a portion. The sample has hundreds of thousands of clones; more than 75% are singletons. These data are also associated with another study on human thymus T cells.

The sequenced sample was thymocytes. The source is a boy in the first two years of life with a congenital heart defect.

V usage is TRBV6-5 and J usage is TRBJ2-5; 7 nucleotides agree with TRBD1. From germline, CDR1 is MNHEY and CDR2 SVGAGI. The CDR3 length is 15 residues. Trimming removed 6 bases from V and 0 bases from J; junction bases left unmatched: 7. Here the CDR3 reads CASRPGTVYQETQYF. The CDR3 nucleotides read TGTGCCAGCAGGCCCGGGACAGTGTACCAAGAGACCCAGTACTTC.

The V and J genes are TRBV5-6 and TRBJ2-5; no clear D. The length of the CDR3 is 14 residues. Per the germline V gene, CDR1 is SGHDT and CDR2 is YYEEEE. V was pared by 4 bases and J by 5 bases, with 15 bases between. In DNA, the CDR3 is TGTGCCAGCAGCCCTACGGCCGGGTTGGAGACCCAGTACTTC. This encodes CASSPTAGLETQYF. Drawing the rest from reference TRBV5-6 and TRBJ2-5, the complete variable domain is DAGVTQSPTHLIKTRGQQVTLRCSPKSGHDTVSWYQQALGQGPQFIFQYYEEEERQRGNFPDRFSGHQFPNYSSELNVNALLLGDSALYLCASSPTAGLETQYFGPGTRLLVL.

J is TRBJ1-5 and V is TRBV19; TRBD1 might be the D (6 bases). The CDR3 loop spans 20 amino acids. Trimming cost V 3 bases and J 0 bases, with 24 bases left between them. Germline V CDR1 and CDR2: LNHDA, SQIVND (reference sequence). CDR3 residues: CASSILRDRTRMTSNQPQHF. DNA for the CDR3: TGTGCCAGTAGTATTCTTAGAGACAGGACTAGAATGACTAGCAATCAGCCCCAGCATTTT.

V is TRBV27 and J is TRBJ2-5; 8 positions match TRBD2. The CDR3 has 12 residues. Germline loops: CDR1 MNHEY, CDR2 SMNVEV (reference sequence). Germline trimming cut 8 bases from V and 9 bases from J; bases unmatched to any gene: 8. DNA of the CDR3: TGTGCCAGCGAAAACGGGGGGGGTGCCCAGTACTTC. Protein product: CASENGGGAQYF.

The chain combines TRBV6-5 with TRBJ2-7; D is uncertain. The CDR3 consists of 13 residues. CDR1 is MNHEY, CDR2 SVGAGI, per germline. With 7 bases removed from V and 7 bases from J, the gap between germline ends came to 17 bases. The CDR3 loop is CASIPRRGSEQYF. Here the CDR3 DNA reads TGTGCCAGCATCCCCCGTCGCGGTTCTGAGCAGTACTTC.

The chain is built from TRBV4-3 and TRBJ1-1; the D gene is possibly TRBD1 (5 bases). Germline V gene sequence: CDR1 LGHNA, CDR2 YSLEER. CDR3 length: 13 residues. V lost 1 base to trimming and J lost 8 bases, with 11 bases between them. CDR3 protein: CASSQAGGLEAFF. For the CDR3, the DNA is TGCGCCAGCAGCCAAGCGGGGGGTCTGGAAGCTTTCTTT.

V usage is TRBV19 and J usage is TRBJ1-2, with 9 bases matching TRBD1. V trimming: 3 bases; J trimming: 0 bases; junction bases outside the gene matches: 8. Germline V lookup: CDR1 LNHDA, CDR2 SQIVND (reference sequence). The CDR3 spans 17 residues. CDR3 region: CASSIWDRAIANYGYTF. In DNA form, the CDR3 reads TGTGCCAGTAGTATTTGGGACAGGGCTATAGCTAACTATGGCTACACCTTC.

The CDR3 DNA follows: TGCGCCAGCAGCTTGGATGGGACTAGCGGGGGAAATGAGCAGTTCTTC. It is translated as CASSLDGTSGGNEQFF. V gene TRBV5-1 combines with J gene TRBJ2-1; TRBD2 matches at 14 bases. The V gene's germline CDR1 is SGHRS and CDR2 YFSETQ. The CDR3 consists of 16 residues. The trim removed 0 bases at V and 7 bases at J, leaving 3 bases unmatched.

The CDR3 protein is CASSPRQGGGYTF. The DNA for the CDR3 is TGCGCCAGCAGCCCTCGACAGGGCGGGGGGTACACCTTC. The gene calls are TRBV5-1 and TRBJ1-2; 7 nucleotides match TRBD1. The germline V gene has CDR1 SGHRS and CDR2 YFSETQ. The CDR3 has 13 amino acids. V trimming: 4 bases; J trimming: 11 bases; junction bases outside the gene matches: 11.

The rearrangement uses TRBV14 and TRBJ2-2, with 13 nucleotides matching TRBD2. The CDR3 covers 20 residues. In germline, CDR1 is SGHDN, CDR2 FVKESK. V trimming: 0 bases; J trimming: 3 bases; junction bases outside the gene matches: 10. CDR3 protein: CASSQDRTSGSDKYTGELFF. The CDR3 DNA is TGTGCCAGCAGCCAAGATCGGACTAGCGGGAGTGACAAGTACACCGGGGAGCTGTTTTTT.

The gene calls are TRBV28 and TRBJ1-2; 7 bases line up with TRBD1. Germline trimming cut 5 bases from V and 0 bases from J; bases unmatched to any gene: 3. The CDR3 is 14 residues long. CDR1 and CDR2 (germline): MDHEN, SYDVKM. The CDR3 here is CASSRQGSNYGYTF. DNA of the CDR3: TGTGCCAGCAGTCGACAGGGATCTAACTATGGCTACACCTTC.

This CDR3 reads CASSKARDRVGNTIYF. CDR3 DNA sequence: TGTGCCAGCAGCAAAGCGCGAGACAGGGTCGGAAACACCATATATTTT. The genes are TRBV21-1 and TRBJ1-3; the D call in the table, TRBD1, was not verified against the DNA. TRBV21-1 constitutes a pseudogene. The CDR3 has 16 amino acids.

The chain links TRBV30 to TRBJ1-2; D call uncertain. Looked up from germline, CDR1 is GTSNPN and CDR2 is SVGIG (reference sequence). This CDR3 region has 13 residues. Trimming took 4 bases from V and 4 from J, leaving 13 bases between them. The chain's CDR3 is CAWTLPRFYGYTF. DNA for the CDR3: TGTGCCTGGACCCTTCCCCGTTTCTATGGCTACACCTTC.

This clone was seen more than once but under ten times. This same CDR3 is encoded by further DNA sequences in the sample. V usage is TRBV19 and J usage is TRBJ1-1; D unresolved. From germline, CDR1 is LNHDA and CDR2 SQIVND (reference sequence). Trimming shortened V by 3 bases and J by 1 base, and 3 bases separated the two germline ends. The CDR3 length is 12 residues. CDR3 DNA: TGTGCCAGTAGTATCAGGAACACTGAAGCTTTCTTT. It is translated as CASSIRNTEAFF.

The chain uses TRBV6-6 and TRBJ1-1; TRBD1 might be the D (5 bases). The CDR3 is 14 amino acids. V was cut by 2 bases and J by 1 base, with 8 bases left in between. Germline CDR1 is MNHNY and CDR2 is SVGAGI (reference sequence). The CDR3 DNA is TGTGCCAGCAGTTACGTACAGGAGAACACTGAAGCTTTCTTT. This codes for CASSYVQENTEAFF.

The chain couples TRBV7-2 to TRBJ1-2; 7 nucleotides match TRBD1. CDR3 length equals 13 residues. Germline V gene data show CDR1 as SGHTA and CDR2 as FQGNSA. Germline trimming cut 5 bases from V and 3 bases from J; bases unmatched to any gene: 3. The CDR3 loop is CASSRQGDYGYTF. As DNA, the CDR3 is TGTGCCAGCAGCCGACAGGGAGACTATGGCTACACCTTC.

This sequence joins TRBV7-9 and TRBJ2-7; D is ambiguous. CDR1 SEHNR and CDR2 FQNEAQ come from the germline V gene (reference sequence). The CDR3 spans 13 residues. The V and J ends lost 3 bases and 0 bases respectively, with 6 bases between them. The CDR3 protein is CASSFTFSYEQYF. CDR3 bases: TGTGCCAGCAGCTTTACTTTCTCCTACGAGCAGTACTTC.

The chain carries TRBV5-8 and TRBJ1-1; tentatively, D is TRBD1 (6 bases). Germline assignment: CDR1 SGHTS and CDR2 YDEGEE. Trimming removed 7 bases at V and 4 bases at J, with 20 bases between. The CDR3 totals 15 residues. CDR3 DNA: TGTGCCAGCGGACCCAGGGGAGAATCGATCACTGAAGCTTTCTTT. Translating gives CASGPRGESITEAFF.

This rearrangement joins TRBV2 to TRBJ2-2, with 7 nucleotides matching TRBD2. The germline V gene encodes CDR1 SNHLY and CDR2 FYNNEI. The CDR3 spans 19 residues. Trimming at V came to 1 base and at J to 6 bases, leaving 17 bases not matched to a gene. The CDR3 spells CASSEGGGESGEGPGELFF. For the CDR3, the DNA is TGTGCCAGCAGTGAAGGGGGAGGGGAGTCGGGAGAGGGCCCCGGGGAGCTGTTTTTT.

The gene calls are TRBV20-1 and TRBJ1-6; D remains ambiguous. Germline CDR1 is DFQATT and CDR2 is SNEGSKA (reference sequence). V gave up 3 bases and J gave up 8 bases, with 5 bases separating them. The CDR3 is 11 residues long. CDR3 residues: CSARGDSPLHF. CDR3 coding DNA: TGCAGTGCTAGGGGAGATTCACCCCTCCACTTT.